This entry describes one TCR beta chain. Vbeta (60) and Jbeta (13) primers were used in the PCR. Using immunoSEQ multiplex PCR, the repertoire was profiled, and TCRdb retains in-frame clones only, with some absent. The sample comprises roughly 290,000 clones, around nine tenths of which are singletons, and about 2% rests with the top ten. The data stem from a study of cytomegalovirus exposure and HLA in healthy donors. This CDR3 is 11 amino acids long. Germline loops: CDR1 SGDLS, CDR2 YYNGEE. J was trimmed by 8 bases and V by 7 bases; bases with no gene match: 2. Sequencing was performed on PBMCs. This sequence joins TRBV9 and TRBJ1-2; TRBD1 matches 10 bases. This TCR derives from a woman aged 18 to 35 in good health and CMV-seronegative. The CDR3, as DNA: TGTGCCAGCGGACAGGGGGGAGGCTACACCTTC. This gives the protein CASGQGGGYTF.